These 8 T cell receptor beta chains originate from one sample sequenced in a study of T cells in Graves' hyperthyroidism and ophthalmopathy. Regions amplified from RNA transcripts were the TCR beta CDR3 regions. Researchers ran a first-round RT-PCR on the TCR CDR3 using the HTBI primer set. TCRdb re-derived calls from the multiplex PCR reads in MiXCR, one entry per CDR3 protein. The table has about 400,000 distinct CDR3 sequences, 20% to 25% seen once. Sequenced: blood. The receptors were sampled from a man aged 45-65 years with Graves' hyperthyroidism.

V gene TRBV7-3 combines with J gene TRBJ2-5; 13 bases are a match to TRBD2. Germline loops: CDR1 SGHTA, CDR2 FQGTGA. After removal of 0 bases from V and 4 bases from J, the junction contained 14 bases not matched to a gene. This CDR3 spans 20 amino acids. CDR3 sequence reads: CASSLTFTSGRATGRETQYF. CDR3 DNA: TGTGCCAGCAGCTTAACGTTTACTAGCGGGAGGGCCACAGGGAGAGAGACCCAGTACTTC. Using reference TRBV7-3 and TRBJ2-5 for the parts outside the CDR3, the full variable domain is GAGVSQTPSNKVTEKGKYVELRCDPISGHTALYWYRQSLGQGPEFLIYFQGTGAADDSGLPNDRFFAVRPEGSVSTLKIQRTERGDSAVYLCASSLTFTSGRATGRETQYFGPGTRLLVL.

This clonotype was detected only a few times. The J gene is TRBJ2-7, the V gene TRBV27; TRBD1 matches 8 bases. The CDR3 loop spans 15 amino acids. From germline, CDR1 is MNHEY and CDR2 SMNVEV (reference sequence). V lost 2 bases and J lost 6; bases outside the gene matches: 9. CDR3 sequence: CASSLLIGTGGEQYF. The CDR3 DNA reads TGTGCCAGCAGTTTACTAATTGGGACAGGAGGCGAGCAGTACTTC.

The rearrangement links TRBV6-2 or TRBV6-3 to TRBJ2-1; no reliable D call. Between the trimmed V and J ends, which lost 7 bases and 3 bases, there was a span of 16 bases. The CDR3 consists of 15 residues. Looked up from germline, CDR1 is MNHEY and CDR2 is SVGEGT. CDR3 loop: CASTTARSNYNEQFF. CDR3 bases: TGTGCCAGCACTACGGCACGGAGCAACTACAATGAGCAGTTCTTC.

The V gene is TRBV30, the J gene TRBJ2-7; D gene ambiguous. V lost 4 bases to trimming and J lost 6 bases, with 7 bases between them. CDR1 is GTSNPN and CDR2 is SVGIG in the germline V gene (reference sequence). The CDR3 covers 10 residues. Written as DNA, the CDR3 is TGTGCCTGGAAAGGAACCGAGCAGTACTTC. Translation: CAWKGTEQYF.

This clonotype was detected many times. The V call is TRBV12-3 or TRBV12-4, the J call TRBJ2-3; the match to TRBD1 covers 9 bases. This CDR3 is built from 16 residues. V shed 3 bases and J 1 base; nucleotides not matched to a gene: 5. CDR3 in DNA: TGTGCCAGCAGTTTGCGGACAGGGGTCGGCACAGATACGCAGTATTTT. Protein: CASSLRTGVGTDTQYF.

The CDR3 coding sequence is TGCGCCAGCAGCCCATCCGGACTAGTCTACGAGCAGTACTTC. Its protein is CASSPSGLVYEQYF. V usage is TRBV5-1 and J usage is TRBJ2-7; 7 positions match TRBD2. CDR3 length: 14 residues. The germline V gene has CDR1 SGHRS and CDR2 YFSETQ. Trimming at V came to 4 bases and at J to 3 bases, leaving 7 bases not matched to a gene. The full variable domain, its missing parts supplied by reference TRBV5-1 and TRBJ2-7, is KAGVTQTPRYLIKTRGQQVTLSCSPISGHRSVSWYQQTPGQGLQFLFEYFSETQRNKGNFPGRFSGRQFSNSRSEMNVSTLELGDSALYLCASSPSGLVYEQYFGPGTRLTVT.

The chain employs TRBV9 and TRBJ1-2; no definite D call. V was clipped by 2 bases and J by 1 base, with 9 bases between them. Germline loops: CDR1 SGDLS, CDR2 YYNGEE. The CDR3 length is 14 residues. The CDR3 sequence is CASSVRLGNYGYTF. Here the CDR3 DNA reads TGTGCCAGCAGCGTTCGGCTCGGTAACTATGGCTACACCTTC.

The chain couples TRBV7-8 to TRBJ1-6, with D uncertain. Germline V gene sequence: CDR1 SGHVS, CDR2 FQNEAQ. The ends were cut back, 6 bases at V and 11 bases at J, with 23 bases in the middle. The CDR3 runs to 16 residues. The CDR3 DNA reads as TGTGCCAGCAGTCGCAATTCCGGGCCCCCAAATGCACCCCTCCACTTT. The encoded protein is CASSRNSGPPNAPLHF.